This TCR beta chain came from a study of blood T cell repertoires in COVID-19 (TCRdb year 2020). Describing the broader study: Samples from collaborators originated in the United States, Italy and Spain and spanned both the acute and convalescent phases of COVID-19. Sample metadata almost always included a de-identified subject ID, COVID-19 status, age in years and sex. Samples were obtained from the ongoing ImmuneRACE study (first 160 participants) and from 1,254 subjects provided by 6 global collaborators. The repertoires were released in a freely available public database intended as a resource for research on the immune response to SARS-CoV-2. Subjects who had been exposed to COVID-19, were actively infected with it, or had recovered from it provided the deeply sampled blood TCRbeta repertoires that made up the dataset. The prospective study material was composed of cDNA or gDNA derived from T cells, B-cell-depleted T cells, or PBMCs. Where available, HLA class I and class II types were obtained from metadata supplied by the sample provider rather than from assay-based typing.

V is shortened by 4 bases, J by 13 bases, and the region joining them spans 20 bases. The germline V gene (reference sequence) gives CDR1 as MNHEY and CDR2 as SMNVEV. Its CDR3 holds 13 amino acids, cysteine through phenylalanine. The DNA shown is the 39-base CDR3, in frame from base 1. The immunoSEQ Assay, a bias-controlled multiplex PCR, was used to amplify TCRbeta CDR3 regions from genomic DNA. The published analysis was carried out like this. The number of nucleated cells in each sample was estimated from the amplification of reference gene primers within the assay. Sequence reads were collapsed and filtered to measure the absolute abundance of every unique TCRbeta CDR3 rearrangement. For each sample, productive Simpson clonality was calculated as the square root of Simpson's diversity index over productive rearrangements. TCRdb's version of the immuneACCESS table is confined to in-frame rearrangements and falls short of the full clone set. An unresolved V gene accounts for under half of the shortfall where checked; the remainder is of unknown origin. Clone size and V and J calls were adopted from that table, with D and trimming inferred from the DNA. This sample lists fewer than 300,000 clones; 84% were detected once. The top ten clones comprise roughly 1.5% of the sample.

Note on this clone: Its cognate antigen has yet to be identified. No clone much larger than this one lies a single base away; base qualities are absent.

The investigation overall reported the following: Clinical and demographic metadata were provided uncurated, with the amount varying by source and participant.

One collaborating source in Seattle enrolled patients during active infection and followed them longitudinally through the course of disease. Whole blood was collected in K2EDTA tubes by collaborating institutions according to the institutions' own protocols. For TCRbeta analysis, collaborators shipped samples in one of three forms: frozen whole blood, isolated PBMCs, or DNA extracted from either of those sample types. Sequencing was carried out using peripheral blood. This TCR was recovered from a human donor with COVID-19, enrolled during active disease. The donor label of this sample is uncertain. The chain joins TRBV27 to TRBJ2-7; TRBD2 might be the D gene, on 6 matching bases. The nucleotide sequence is given as TGTGCCAGCAGTTCACGACTAGGATCGAGAGAATACTTC. Translated, this gives CASSSRLGSREYF.